This T cell receptor beta chain was sequenced in a study of blood T cell repertoires in COVID-19. Study-level information: PBMCs, B-cell-depleted T cells, or T cells provided the cDNA or gDNA that made up the material.

CDR3 length: 14 residues. V lost 5 bases to trimming and J lost 6 bases, with 13 bases between them. Germline CDR1 is SGHAT and CDR2 is FQNNGV. Repertoires were generated with immunoSEQ multiplex PCR, while TCRdb's copy carries only in-frame clones and drops some. Among some 270,000 clones listed, around 90% were seen once. This rearrangement joins TRBV11-2 to TRBJ1-4; weak D call: TRBD1 (5 bases). The sequence derives from a woman aged 55-75 years with COVID-19, enrolled during active disease. Sequenced sample: peripheral blood. CDR3 amino acids: CASSGAVRDEKLFF. CDR3 in DNA: TGTGCCAGCAGCGGGGCAGTCAGGGATGAAAAACTGTTTTTT. The entire variable domain, with the rest obtained from reference TRBV11-2 and TRBJ1-4, is as follows: EAGVAQSPRYKIIEKRQSVAFWCNPISGHATLYWYQQILGQGPKLLIQFQNNGVVDDSQLPKDRFSAERLKGVDSTLKIQPAKLEDSAVYLCASSGAVRDEKLFFGSGTQLSVL.